Listed below are T cell receptor beta chains from one sample, sequenced in a study of cytomegalovirus exposure and HLA in healthy donors. Libraries were prepared by immunoSEQ multiplex PCR; TCRdb keeps only in-frame clonotypes and omits some of them. The data show about 250,000 clones, with about 66% seen just once and 2% to 2.5% held by the top ten. The sample was PBMCs. The receptors shown here come from a female donor in good health and CMV-seronegative. Both conserved end residues are part of each CDR3. Each record gives: V gene, J gene, D gene, clone size, CDR3 DNA, CDR3 protein. A D gene is named only where the DNA matches it firmly. The size field is filled for only some rows; it gives once, few, many or a size class.

V: TRBV19
J: TRBJ2-7
D: -
size: -
DNA: TGTGCCAGTAGTATTACGGGAGTGGGGGGAGAGCAGTACTTC
CDR3: CASSITGVGGEQYF

V: TRBV11-1
J: TRBJ1-2
D: -
size: -
DNA: TGTGCCAGCAGCTTTTCGGGGTTCCCTAAATATGGCTACACCTTC
CDR3: CASSFSGFPKYGYTF

V: TRBV6-6
J: TRBJ2-7
D: -
size: few
DNA: TGTGCCAGCAGTTATGGGACACTTACCTACGAGCAGTACTTC
CDR3: CASSYGTLTYEQYF

V: TRBV7-2
J: TRBJ2-5
D: -
size: -
DNA: TGTGCCAGCAGCTTAGTGAACAGGGACCAGACCCAGTACTTC
CDR3: CASSLVNRDQTQYF

V: TRBV9
J: TRBJ2-1
D: TRBD2
size: -
DNA: TGTGCCAGCAGCGTAGACTCTATGACTAGCGGGCGGGATTACAATGAGCAGTTCTTC
CDR3: CASSVDSMTSGRDYNEQFF

V: TRBV6-6
J: TRBJ2-6
D: -
size: -
DNA: TGTGCCAGCAGTTCGAGGTCCGCTGGGGCCAACGTCCTGACTTTC
CDR3: CASSSRSAGANVLTF

V: TRBV11-2
J: TRBJ1-2
D: -
size: -
DNA: TGTGCCAGCAGCCTTATACCGGGACAAGGGGCGTTTGGCTACACCTTC
CDR3: CASSLIPGQGAFGYTF

V: TRBV7-2
J: TRBJ2-7
D: TRBD2
size: -
DNA: TGTGCCAGCAGCTTCCGGACTAGCGGGATCACCTACGAGCAGTACTTC
CDR3: CASSFRTSGITYEQYF

V: TRBV28
J: TRBJ1-2
D: TRBD1
size: once
DNA: TGTGCCAGCAGTTTACGGGACAGGGGACCCTATGGCTACACCTTC
CDR3: CASSLRDRGPYGYTF

V: TRBV18
J: TRBJ1-4
D: -
size: -
DNA: TGTGCCAGCTCACCCAAGACGAGGAGGACTAATGAAAAACTGTTTTTT
CDR3: CASSPKTRRTNEKLFF

V: TRBV9
J: TRBJ2-1
D: -
size: few
DNA: TGTGCCAGCAGCGAGGGAGCGGGCTCCTACAATGAGCAGTTCTTC
CDR3: CASSEGAGSYNEQFF

V: TRBV9
J: TRBJ2-7
D: TRBD2
size: -
DNA: TGTGCCAGCAGCGTCGAGCCGGGACTAGCAAGGTACGAGCAGTACTTC
CDR3: CASSVEPGLARYEQYF

V: TRBV6-1
J: TRBJ1-1
D: -
size: -
DNA: TGTGCCAGCAGTCCAGAAGATGAAGCTTTCTTT
CDR3: CASSPEDEAFF

V: TRBV7-9
J: TRBJ2-4
D: -
size: -
DNA: TGTGCCAGCAGCACCTGGGACTCCTGGGAAACCAAAAACATTCAGTACTTC
CDR3: CASSTWDSWETKNIQYF

V: TRBV7-9
J: TRBJ2-7
D: TRBD2
size: -
DNA: TGTGCCAGCAGCTCCGGCGGGGGAAGATCCTACGAGCAGTACTTC
CDR3: CASSSGGGRSYEQYF